The present entry profiles one TCR beta chain with its context. As originally analysed: Scientists estimated how many nucleated cells there were by amplifying reference gene primers. Profiling relied on immunoSEQ multiplex PCR, and the TCRdb table lists in-frame clones only, not all of them. From that table come the V and J calls and clone size; the DNA was used to work out D and trimming. This sample carries tens of thousands of clones, approximately 80% of them seen once, and the ten largest clones take 5.3%. This sample was taken from a study of blood T cell repertoires in COVID-19. Study details: From the United States, Italy and Spain came samples of acute and convalescent COVID-19. In each case, the material was cDNA or gDNA derived from T cells, B-cell-depleted T cells, or PBMCs.

The CDR3 loop spans 13 amino acids. Germline CDR1 MNHEY, CDR2 SVGAGI. The V end was cut by 6 bases, the J end by 6 bases, with 11 bases between. Specimen: peripheral blood. This TCR came from a man between 65 and 79 years old with acute or convalescent COVID-19. The chain is built from TRBV6-5 and TRBJ2-2; D perhaps matches TRBD2 (6 bases). CDR3 nucleotides: TGTGCCAGCAGCGGAGGCGGGGCCGGGGAGCTGTTTTTT. It yields the protein CASSGGGAGELFF.